This T cell receptor (beta chain) was obtained from a study of radiation and T cells in renal cell carcinoma. Study results and limitations: From baseline, blood top tumor clonotypes peaked at 2 weeks post-radiation. Pretreatment tumor biopsies were lacking, so baseline clonotypes are unknown.

Assay used: immunoSEQ multiplex PCR; TCRdb lists only in-frame clones, some missing. Among about 74,000 clones listed, 80% to 90% were seen once. Stated time point: blood 4 weeks post-SBRT, at nephrectomy. Treatment denoted: 15 Gy SBRT to primary tumor, nephrectomy 4 weeks later. Nephrectomy followed 15 Gy stereotactic body radiation by 4 weeks. The tumor was a clear cell renal cell carcinoma. To note about this clone: Its antigen is currently unknown.

J lost 8 bases, V lost 3 bases, and 9 bases had no gene match. From germline, CDR1 is SGHNT and CDR2 YENEEA. The CDR3 extends over 14 amino acids. The clonotype originates from a woman in her 70s with renal cell carcinoma. Specimen: blood, collected from a patient whose treatment included radiotherapy and nephrectomy. This chain uses TRBV11-3 with TRBJ1-1, with 7 bases identical to TRBD1. The CDR3 protein is CASSLYRGKGEAFF. DNA of the CDR3: TGTGCCAGCAGCTTGTACAGGGGAAAGGGCGAAGCTTTCTTT.